The TCR beta chain described here comes from a study of CXCR3-negative and CXCR3-positive naive CD8 T cells. Study findings and constraints: CXCR3-negative naive cells had less hydrophobic TRB CDR3s than did CXCR3-positive naive cells.

As concerns this clonotype: Antigen specificity is unknown.

The method, 5' RACE with UMI labels, was used to prepare the TRB cDNA libraries. Each CDR3 protein gets one entry in TCRdb, which reprocessed the 5' RACE reads and gives no DNA. The sample table includes 75,000 to 90,000 distinct CDR3 sequences. Germline V gene sequence: CDR1 MNHEY, CDR2 SMNVEV (reference sequence). CDR3 length: 13 residues. The receptor was derived from a human donor in good health. Some clones in this sample may be carry-over from other donors' samples. Input material: naive CXCR3+ CD8+ T cells from blood. Subset defined: CD45RO-CCR7+CD27+CD95- naive CD8+ T cells expressing CXCR3 (TNR3+). The V call is TRBV27, the J call TRBJ1-1; TCRdb reports TRBD1, a call that lacks DNA to check it against. The chain's CDR3 is CASSTSWGTEAFF.